This T cell receptor beta chain was observed in a study of cytomegalovirus exposure and HLA in healthy donors. At the level of the study: Counted in an early data release were 75 million to 85 million unique TCRs from HLA-typed donors.

The CDR3 extends over 15 amino acids. V shed 4 bases and J 2 bases; nucleotides not matched to a gene: 5. Germline CDR1 is MNHNS and CDR2 is SASEGT. PCR employed 60 Vbeta and 13 Jbeta primers. The repertoire was sequenced with immunoSEQ multiplex PCR; TCRdb's copy has only in-frame clones and lacks some. The table shows about 160,000 clones, with about 75% occurring only once. Comments on this clone: Its antigen remains unidentified.

Study findings and constraints: Both high specificity and high sensitivity reportedly marked the classifier's diagnosis of cytomegalovirus status. Later analysis identified several of the most significant clusters that appeared linked to common viral pathogens. Researchers catalogued about 150 TCR beta chains as cytomegalovirus-associated.

Sequencing was done on a sample of PBMCs. The sequence derives from a woman in her forties or fifties in good health and CMV-seropositive. V gene TRBV6-1 combines with J gene TRBJ2-5, with 9 bases matching TRBD1. The CDR3 coding sequence is TGTGCCAGCAGTGTCTACAGGGGGCCTCAAGAGACCCAGTACTTC. The encoded protein is CASSVYRGPQETQYF.